These T cell receptor beta chains were read from a single sample in a study of somatic mutations in cytotoxic T cells in rheumatoid arthritis. This table comes from immunoSEQ multiplex PCR, and its TCRdb copy is limited to in-frame clones, with some not included. The sample includes approximately 17,000 clones, approximately 84% of them seen just once. What was sequenced was CD8+ T cells sorted from blood. Every receptor here comes from an adult with rheumatoid arthritis. CDR3s include the opening cysteine and the closing phenylalanine or tryptophan. The order of the fields is clone size, V gene, D gene, J gene, CDR3 protein, CDR3 DNA. The D gene is left open where the match is weak. Clone size is stated in some rows and not others, as once, few, many or a class when expanded.

clone_size: NA; v_call: TRBV5-4; d_call: NA; j_call: TRBJ2-5; cdr3_aa: CASGGPQETQYF; cdr3_nt: TGTGCCAGCGGTGGGCCCCAAGAGACCCAGTACTTC
clone_size: NA; v_call: TRBV21-1; d_call: NA; j_call: TRBJ2-1; cdr3_aa: CARVWGGDNEQFF; cdr3_nt: TGTGCCCGCGTGTGGGGTGGGGACAATGAGCAGTTCTTC
clone_size: NA; v_call: TRBV9; d_call: NA; j_call: TRBJ1-6; cdr3_aa: CASSVAVQDHNSPLHF; cdr3_nt: TGTGCCAGCAGCGTAGCGGTTCAGGACCATAATTCACCCCTCCACTTT
clone_size: NA; v_call: TRBV11-2; d_call: NA; j_call: TRBJ2-3; cdr3_aa: CASSPPGLIHTQYF; cdr3_nt: TGTGCCAGCAGCCCCCCGGGACTGATCCATACGCAGTATTTT
clone_size: few; v_call: TRBV4-1; d_call: NA; j_call: TRBJ1-3; cdr3_aa: CASSHRHSSGNTIYF; cdr3_nt: TGCGCCAGCAGCCACCGACACTCCTCTGGAAACACCATATATTTT
clone_size: NA; v_call: TRBV6-6; d_call: NA; j_call: TRBJ1-1; cdr3_aa: CASSYNGGSNTEAFF; cdr3_nt: TGTGCCAGCAGTTACAATGGCGGCTCCAACACTGAAGCTTTCTTT
clone_size: NA; v_call: TRBV19; d_call: NA; j_call: TRBJ1-1; cdr3_aa: CASSSQGVTEAFF; cdr3_nt: TGTGCCAGTAGTAGTCAGGGAGTCACTGAAGCTTTCTTT
clone_size: NA; v_call: TRBV7-8; d_call: NA; j_call: TRBJ1-1; cdr3_aa: CASSRPGTNTEAFF; cdr3_nt: TGTGCCAGCAGCCGGCCGGGGACAAACACTGAAGCTTTCTTT
clone_size: NA; v_call: TRBV19; d_call: NA; j_call: TRBJ1-4; cdr3_aa: CASSFFQGSNEKLFF; cdr3_nt: TGTGCCAGTAGTTTTTTCCAGGGGTCTAATGAAAAACTGTTTTTT
clone_size: NA; v_call: TRBV6-5; d_call: TRBD1; j_call: TRBJ1-6; cdr3_aa: CASSTYRGRNSPLHF; cdr3_nt: TGTGCCAGCAGTACCTACAGGGGTAGAAATTCACCCCTCCACTTT
clone_size: NA; v_call: TRBV6-1; d_call: NA; j_call: TRBJ1-1; cdr3_aa: CASVKTEAFF; cdr3_nt: TGTGCCAGCGTCAAGACTGAAGCTTTCTTT
clone_size: hyperexpanded; v_call: TRBV6-5; d_call: NA; j_call: TRBJ2-3; cdr3_aa: CASSFSGGDTQYF; cdr3_nt: TGTGCCAGCAGTTTCTCCGGTGGAGATACGCAGTATTTT
clone_size: NA; v_call: TRBV5-6; d_call: TRBD2; j_call: TRBJ2-2; cdr3_aa: CASSWPGLADTGELFF; cdr3_nt: TGTGCCAGCAGCTGGCCGGGACTAGCGGACACCGGGGAGCTGTTTTTT
clone_size: few; v_call: TRBV4-1; d_call: NA; j_call: TRBJ1-1; cdr3_aa: CASSRPNGGVNTEAFF; cdr3_nt: TGCGCCAGCAGCCGCCCGAACGGGGGGGTGAACACTGAAGCTTTCTTT
clone_size: NA; v_call: TRBV7-2; d_call: NA; j_call: TRBJ1-5; cdr3_aa: CASSLGRGNQPQHF; cdr3_nt: TGTGCCAGCAGCTTGGGCAGGGGCAATCAGCCCCAGCATTTT
clone_size: NA; v_call: TRBV6-5; d_call: NA; j_call: TRBJ1-2; cdr3_aa: CASSFTEGRGYTF; cdr3_nt: TGTGCCAGCAGTTTCACTGAGGGTCGGGGCTACACCTTC
clone_size: few; v_call: TRBV7-9; d_call: NA; j_call: TRBJ2-7; cdr3_aa: CASRPQGSYEQYF; cdr3_nt: TGTGCCAGCAGGCCTCAGGGTTCCTACGAGCAGTACTTC
clone_size: NA; v_call: TRBV27; d_call: NA; j_call: TRBJ1-6; cdr3_aa: CASSLPGRNSPLHF; cdr3_nt: TGTGCCAGCAGTCTCCCAGGGCGGAATTCACCCCTCCACTTT
clone_size: NA; v_call: TRBV19; d_call: TRBD2; j_call: TRBJ2-7; cdr3_aa: CAPSGGGYEQYF; cdr3_nt: TGTGCCCCGTCCGGGGGAGGGTACGAGCAGTACTTC
clone_size: NA; v_call: TRBV6-4; d_call: TRBD2; j_call: TRBJ2-1; cdr3_aa: CASSDGTSGNEQFF; cdr3_nt: TGTGCCAGCAGTGACGGGACTAGCGGCAATGAGCAGTTCTTC
clone_size: NA; v_call: TRBV4-1; d_call: TRBD2; j_call: TRBJ2-7; cdr3_aa: CASSHQSSGGTYEQYF; cdr3_nt: TGCGCCAGCAGCCACCAATCTAGCGGGGGGACATACGAGCAGTACTTC
clone_size: NA; v_call: TRBV19; d_call: TRBD1; j_call: TRBJ1-2; cdr3_aa: CASSLYNLGQRLGYTF; cdr3_nt: TGTGCCAGTAGCCTCTATAATTTGGGACAGCGGCTTGGCTACACCTTC
clone_size: NA; v_call: TRBV7-9; d_call: NA; j_call: TRBJ1-1; cdr3_aa: CASSFGDLGNMNTEAFF; cdr3_nt: TGTGCCAGCAGCTTCGGGGATTTGGGAAACATGAACACTGAAGCTTTCTTT
clone_size: NA; v_call: TRBV6-4; d_call: NA; j_call: TRBJ2-1; cdr3_aa: CASSDSPRALSYNEQFF; cdr3_nt: TGTGCCAGCAGTGACTCACCTCGAGCTTTATCCTACAATGAGCAGTTCTTC
clone_size: NA; v_call: TRBV15; d_call: NA; j_call: TRBJ2-3; cdr3_aa: CATSSHKGLLSDTQYF; cdr3_nt: TGTGCCACCAGCAGTCATAAAGGGTTATTATCAGATACGCAGTATTTT
clone_size: NA; v_call: TRBV30; d_call: TRBD1; j_call: TRBJ1-2; cdr3_aa: CAWGPGQGYYGYTF; cdr3_nt: TGTGCCTGGGGCCCGGGACAGGGCTACTATGGCTACACCTTC
clone_size: NA; v_call: TRBV9; d_call: TRBD2; j_call: TRBJ2-4; cdr3_aa: CASSVGASGGPFKNIQYF; cdr3_nt: TGTGCCAGCAGCGTAGGGGCTAGCGGGGGGCCCTTCAAAAACATTCAGTACTTC
clone_size: once; v_call: TRBV28; d_call: NA; j_call: TRBJ2-7; cdr3_aa: CASSDLFGESYEQYF; cdr3_nt: TGTGCCAGCAGTGACCTGTTCGGGGAAAGCTACGAGCAGTACTTC
clone_size: NA; v_call: TRBV10-3; d_call: NA; j_call: TRBJ1-1; cdr3_aa: CAISDLFGTSGEAFF; cdr3_nt: TGTGCCATCAGTGATCTCTTTGGGACGAGCGGTGAAGCTTTCTTT